This TCR beta chain was sequenced during a study of blood T cells in healthy people across ages. Broader study findings: Among long-lived donors, naive CD4+ cells were more numerous and diversity higher than in aged donors.

Concerning this clonotype itself: Its target is unknown.

It was with a sample-barcoded 5' primer and a J-beta primer mix that a second PCR of roughly 7 to 11 cycles was run. One entry per CDR3 protein, called by TCRdb with MiXCR from the 5' RACE reads. The sample holds 1.8 million or so distinct CDR3 sequences; approximately 39% are singletons and the top ten take about 23%. The sequenced material came from blood. The sequence came from a human donor in good health.

DNA for the CDR3: TGTGCCAGCAGCTTATCGGCGAATAGCGGAAACACCATATATTTT. Residues: CASSLSANSGNTIYF. This chain connects TRBV7-3 to TRBJ1-3, with D unclear. Per the germline V gene, CDR1 is SGHTA and CDR2 is FQGTGA. V was shortened by 2 bases and J by 4 bases, with 12 bases between the two germline ends. The CDR3 extends over 15 amino acids.